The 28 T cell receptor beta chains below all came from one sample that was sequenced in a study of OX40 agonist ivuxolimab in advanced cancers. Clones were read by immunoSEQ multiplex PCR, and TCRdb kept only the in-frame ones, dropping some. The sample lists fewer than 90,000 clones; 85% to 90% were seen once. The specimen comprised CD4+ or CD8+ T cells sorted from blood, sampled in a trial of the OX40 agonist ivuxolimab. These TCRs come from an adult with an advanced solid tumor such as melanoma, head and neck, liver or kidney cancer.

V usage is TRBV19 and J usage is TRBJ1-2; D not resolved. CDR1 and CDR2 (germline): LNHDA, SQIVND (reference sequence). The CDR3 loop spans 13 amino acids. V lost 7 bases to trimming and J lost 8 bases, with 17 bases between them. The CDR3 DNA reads TGTGCCAGTACGGCGAGTACCCGGCGGGGCTACACCTTC. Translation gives CASTASTRRGYTF.

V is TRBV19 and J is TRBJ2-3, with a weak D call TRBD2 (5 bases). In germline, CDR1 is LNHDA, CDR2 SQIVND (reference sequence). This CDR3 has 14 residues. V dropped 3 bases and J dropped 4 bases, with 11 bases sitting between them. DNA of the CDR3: TGTGCCAGTAGTATTCCCCGGGATTCAGATACGCAGTATTTT. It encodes CASSIPRDSDTQYF. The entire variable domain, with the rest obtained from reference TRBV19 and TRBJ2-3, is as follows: DGGITQSPKYLFRKEGQNVTLSCEQNLNHDAMYWYRQDPGQGLRLIYYSQIVNDFQKGDIAEGYSVSREKKESFPLTVTSAQKNPTAFYLCASSIPRDSDTQYFGPGTRLTVL.

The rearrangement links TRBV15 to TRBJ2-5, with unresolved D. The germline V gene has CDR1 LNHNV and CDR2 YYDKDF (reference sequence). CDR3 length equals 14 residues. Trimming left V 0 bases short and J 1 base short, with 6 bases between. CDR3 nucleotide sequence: TGTGCCACCAGCAGAGATCCCAGCCAAGAGACCCAGTACTTC. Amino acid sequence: CATSRDPSQETQYF.

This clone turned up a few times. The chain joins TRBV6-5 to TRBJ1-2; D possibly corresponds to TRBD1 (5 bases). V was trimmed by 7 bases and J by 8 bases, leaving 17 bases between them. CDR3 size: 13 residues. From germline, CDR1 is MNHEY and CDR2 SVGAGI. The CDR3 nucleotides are TGTGCCAGCACCAAAGGGACCGCGCGGGGCTACACCTTC. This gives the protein CASTKGTARGYTF.

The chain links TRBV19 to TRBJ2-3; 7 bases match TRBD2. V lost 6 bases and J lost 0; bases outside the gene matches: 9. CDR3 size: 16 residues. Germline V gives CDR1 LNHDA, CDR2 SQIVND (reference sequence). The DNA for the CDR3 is TGTGCCAGTAGCTATGGGCCCGGGAGGAGCACAGATACGCAGTATTTT. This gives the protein CASSYGPGRSTDTQYF. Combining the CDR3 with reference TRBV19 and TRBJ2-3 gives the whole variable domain DGGITQSPKYLFRKEGQNVTLSCEQNLNHDAMYWYRQDPGQGLRLIYYSQIVNDFQKGDIAEGYSVSREKKESFPLTVTSAQKNPTAFYLCASSYGPGRSTDTQYFGPGTRLTVL.

This chain's CDR3 is CASSLYEDLYGYTF. The CDR3 DNA sequence: TGTGCCAGCAGCTTGTACGAGGACCTCTATGGCTACACCTTC. The chain joins TRBV5-6 to TRBJ1-2; D remains unclear. This CDR3 comprises 14 residues. The V end lost 1 base, the J end lost 4 bases, and 11 bases lay between the germline ends. The germline CDR1 and CDR2 sequences are SGHDT and YYEEEE.

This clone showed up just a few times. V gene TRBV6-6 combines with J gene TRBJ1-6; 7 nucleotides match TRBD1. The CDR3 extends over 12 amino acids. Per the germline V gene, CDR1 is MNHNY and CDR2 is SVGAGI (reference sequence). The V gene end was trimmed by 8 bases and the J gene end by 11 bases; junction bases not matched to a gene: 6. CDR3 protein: CASREGAAPLHF. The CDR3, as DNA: TGTGCCAGCCGGGAGGGGGCTGCACCCCTCCACTTT.

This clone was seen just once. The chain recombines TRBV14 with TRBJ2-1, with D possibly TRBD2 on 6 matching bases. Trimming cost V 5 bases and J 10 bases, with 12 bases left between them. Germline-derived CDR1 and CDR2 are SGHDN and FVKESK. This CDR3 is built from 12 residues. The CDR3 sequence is CASSAFGLEQFF. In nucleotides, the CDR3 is TGTGCCAGCAGCGCATTTGGACTAGAGCAGTTCTTC. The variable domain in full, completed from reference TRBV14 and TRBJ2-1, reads EAGVTQFPSHSVIEKGQTVTLRCDPISGHDNLYWYRRVMGKEIKFLLHFVKESKQDESGMPNNRFLAERTGGTYSTLKVQPAELEDSGVYFCASSAFGLEQFFGPGTRLTVL.

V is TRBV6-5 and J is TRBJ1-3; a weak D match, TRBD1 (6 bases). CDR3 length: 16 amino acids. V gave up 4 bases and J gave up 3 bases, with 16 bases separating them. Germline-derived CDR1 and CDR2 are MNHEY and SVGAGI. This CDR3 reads CASSSGTRPDGNTIYF. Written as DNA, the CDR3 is TGTGCCAGCAGTTCCGGGACACGTCCGGATGGAAACACCATATATTTT.

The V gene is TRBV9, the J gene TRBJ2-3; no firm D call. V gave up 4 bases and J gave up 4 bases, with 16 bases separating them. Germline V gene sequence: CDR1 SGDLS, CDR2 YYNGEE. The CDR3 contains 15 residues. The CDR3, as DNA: TGTGCCAGCAGCCCTCGGTCCCTCGAGGCAGATACGCAGTATTTT. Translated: CASSPRSLEADTQYF.

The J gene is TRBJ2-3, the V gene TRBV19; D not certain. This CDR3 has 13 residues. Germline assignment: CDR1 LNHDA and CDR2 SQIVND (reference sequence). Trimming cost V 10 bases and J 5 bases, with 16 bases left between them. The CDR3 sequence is CATQEQAGDTQYF. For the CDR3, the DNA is TGTGCCACCCAGGAACAAGCCGGAGATACGCAGTATTTT. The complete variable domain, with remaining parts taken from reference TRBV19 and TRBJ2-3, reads DGGITQSPKYLFRKEGQNVTLSCEQNLNHDAMYWYRQDPGQGLRLIYYSQIVNDFQKGDIAEGYSVSREKKESFPLTVTSAQKNPTAFYLCATQEQAGDTQYFGPGTRLTVL.

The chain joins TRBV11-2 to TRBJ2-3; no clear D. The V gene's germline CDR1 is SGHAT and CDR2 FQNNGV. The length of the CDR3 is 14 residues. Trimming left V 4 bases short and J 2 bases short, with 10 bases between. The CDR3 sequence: CASSSPGTTDTQYF. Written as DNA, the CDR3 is TGTGCCAGCAGCTCTCCTGGTACCACAGATACGCAGTATTTT.

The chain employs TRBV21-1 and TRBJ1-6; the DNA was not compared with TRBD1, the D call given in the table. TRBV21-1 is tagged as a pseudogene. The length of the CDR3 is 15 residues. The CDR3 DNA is TGTGCCAGCAGCAATAGGGGGACAGGCTATTCACCCCTCCACTTT. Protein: CASSNRGTGYSPLHF.

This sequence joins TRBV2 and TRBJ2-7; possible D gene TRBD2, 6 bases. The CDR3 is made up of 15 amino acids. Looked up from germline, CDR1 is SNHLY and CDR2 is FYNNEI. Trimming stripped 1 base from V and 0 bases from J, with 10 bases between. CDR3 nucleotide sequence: TGTGCCAGCAGTGAAGGAGCGGGCCTCTCCTACGAGCAGTACTTC. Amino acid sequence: CASSEGAGLSYEQYF.

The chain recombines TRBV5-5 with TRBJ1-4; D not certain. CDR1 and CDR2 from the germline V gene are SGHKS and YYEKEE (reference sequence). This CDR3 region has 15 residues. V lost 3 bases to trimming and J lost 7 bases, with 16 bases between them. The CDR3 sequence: CASSSEALPGEKLFF. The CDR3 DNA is TGTGCCAGCAGCTCGGAGGCCCTACCGGGTGAAAAACTGTTTTTT.

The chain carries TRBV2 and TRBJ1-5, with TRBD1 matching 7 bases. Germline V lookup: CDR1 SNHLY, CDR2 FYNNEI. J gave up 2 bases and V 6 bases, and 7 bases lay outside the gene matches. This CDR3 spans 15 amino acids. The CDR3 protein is CASSASTGGNQPQHF. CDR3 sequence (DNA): TGTGCCAGCAGCGCAAGTACAGGGGGCAATCAGCCCCAGCATTTT.

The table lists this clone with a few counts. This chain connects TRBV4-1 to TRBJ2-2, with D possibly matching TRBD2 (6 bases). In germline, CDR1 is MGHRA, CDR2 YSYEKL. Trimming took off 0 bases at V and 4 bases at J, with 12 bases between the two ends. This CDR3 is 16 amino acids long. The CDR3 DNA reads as TGCGCCAGCAGCCAAGAACCGGGACTTCTCACCGGGGAGCTGTTTTTT. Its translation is CASSQEPGLLTGELFF.

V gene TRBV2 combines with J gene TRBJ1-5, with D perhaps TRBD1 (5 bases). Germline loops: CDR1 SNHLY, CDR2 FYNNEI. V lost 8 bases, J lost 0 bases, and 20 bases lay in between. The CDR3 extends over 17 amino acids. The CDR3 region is CASGWGPLDYSNQPQHF. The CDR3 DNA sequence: TGTGCCAGCGGTTGGGGACCTCTCGACTATAGCAATCAGCCCCAGCATTTT.

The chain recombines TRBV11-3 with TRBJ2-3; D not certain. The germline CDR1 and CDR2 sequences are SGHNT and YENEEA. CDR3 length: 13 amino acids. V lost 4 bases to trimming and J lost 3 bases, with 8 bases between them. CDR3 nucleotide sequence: TGTGCCAGCAGCTCCCTGTCAACAGATACGCAGTATTTT. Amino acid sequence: CASSSLSTDTQYF.

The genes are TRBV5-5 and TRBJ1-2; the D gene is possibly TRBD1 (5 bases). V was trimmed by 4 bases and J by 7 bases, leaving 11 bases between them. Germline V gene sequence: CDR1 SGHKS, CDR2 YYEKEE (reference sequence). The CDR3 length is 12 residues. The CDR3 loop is CASSIDSRGYTF. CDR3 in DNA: TGTGCCAGCAGCATTGACAGCCGTGGCTACACCTTC.

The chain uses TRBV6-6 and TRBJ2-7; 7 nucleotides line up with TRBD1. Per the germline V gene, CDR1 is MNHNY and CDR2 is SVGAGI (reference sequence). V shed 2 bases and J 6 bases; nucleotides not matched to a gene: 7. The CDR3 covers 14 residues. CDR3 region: CASSYPGQLGEQYF. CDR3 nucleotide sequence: TGTGCCAGCAGTTACCCGGGACAGCTGGGCGAGCAGTACTTC.

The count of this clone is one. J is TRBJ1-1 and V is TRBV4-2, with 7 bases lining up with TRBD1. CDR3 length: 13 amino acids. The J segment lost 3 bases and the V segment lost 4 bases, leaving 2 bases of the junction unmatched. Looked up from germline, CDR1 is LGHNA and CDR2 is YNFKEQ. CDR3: CASSRRGDTEAFF. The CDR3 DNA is TGTGCCAGCAGCCGCAGGGGGGACACTGAAGCTTTCTTT.

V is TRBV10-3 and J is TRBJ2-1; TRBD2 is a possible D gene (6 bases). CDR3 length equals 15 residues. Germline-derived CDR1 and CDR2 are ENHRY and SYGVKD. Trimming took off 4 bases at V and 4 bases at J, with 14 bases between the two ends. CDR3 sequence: CAISAGDLGYNEQFF. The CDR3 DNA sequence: TGTGCCATCAGTGCGGGGGACCTCGGGTACAATGAGCAGTTCTTC.

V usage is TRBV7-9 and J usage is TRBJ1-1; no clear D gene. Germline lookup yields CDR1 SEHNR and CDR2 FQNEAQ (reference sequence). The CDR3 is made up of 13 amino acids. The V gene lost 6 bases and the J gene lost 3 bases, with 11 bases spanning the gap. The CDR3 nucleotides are TGTGCCAGCAGACAAAGGCAGGACACTGAAGCTTTCTTT. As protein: CASRQRQDTEAFF.

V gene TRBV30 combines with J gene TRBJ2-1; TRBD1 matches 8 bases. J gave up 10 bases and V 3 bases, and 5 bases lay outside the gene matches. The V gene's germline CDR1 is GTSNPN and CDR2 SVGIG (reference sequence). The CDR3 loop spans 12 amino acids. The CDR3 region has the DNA TGTGCCTGGAGACACGACAGGGGAGAGCAGTTCTTC. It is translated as CAWRHDRGEQFF.

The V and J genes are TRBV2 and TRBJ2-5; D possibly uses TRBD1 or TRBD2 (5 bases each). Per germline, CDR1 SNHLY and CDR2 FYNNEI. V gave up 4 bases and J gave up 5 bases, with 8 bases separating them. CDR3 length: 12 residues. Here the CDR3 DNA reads TGTGCCAGCAGTGGGGGGTATGAGACCCAGTACTTC. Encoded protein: CASSGGYETQYF.

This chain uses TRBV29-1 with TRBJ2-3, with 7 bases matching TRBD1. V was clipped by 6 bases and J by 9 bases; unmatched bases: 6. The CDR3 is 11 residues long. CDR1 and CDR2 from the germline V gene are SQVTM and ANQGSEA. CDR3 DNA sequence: TGCAGCGTCAATACAGGGGCGACGCAGTATTTT. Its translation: CSVNTGATQYF.

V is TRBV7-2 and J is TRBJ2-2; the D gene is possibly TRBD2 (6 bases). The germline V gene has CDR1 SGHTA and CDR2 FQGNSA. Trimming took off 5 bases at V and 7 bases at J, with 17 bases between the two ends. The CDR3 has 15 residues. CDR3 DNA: TGTGCCAGCAGCGCAGGAGGGCGCGGGGTCGGGGAGCTGTTTTTT. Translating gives CASSAGGRGVGELFF.